The T cell receptor (beta chain) described here comes from a study of identical twins. General observations from the study: Carriage of fewer insertions was seen in abundant cord blood beta clonotypes, whereas memory repertoires showed none. Compared with unrelated sharing, twin-shared out-of-frame alpha sequences had more low-probability sequences.

This CDR3 contains 15 residues. The V end lost 4 bases, the J end lost 4 bases, and 11 bases lay between the germline ends. This clonotype has ten or more counts. What it binds is unknown. One entry per CDR3 protein, called by TCRdb with MiXCR from the 5' RACE reads. This table holds 310,000 or so distinct CDR3 sequences, 8% to 9.5% found once. These data also featured in a second study, about yellow fever vaccine responses in identical twins. From that paper: Twins reportedly appeared to share part of their vaccine T cell response while keeping part individual.

Specimen: CD8+ T cells sorted from blood. This sequence was found in a woman aged 18-29 years in good health. The chain links TRBV12-3 or TRBV12-4 to TRBJ2-6; D remains unclear. The chain's CDR3 is CASSSSLWGANVLTF. The CDR3 DNA reads TGTGCCAGCAGTTCGTCCCTTTGGGGGGCCAACGTCCTGACTTTC.